A selection of T cell receptor beta chains follows, all from one sample in a study of cytomegalovirus exposure and HLA in healthy donors. Measured with immunoSEQ multiplex PCR; TCRdb has only the in-frame clones, and not every one. In the table there are around 110,000 clones, over 75% of which are singletons. The sequencing input was PBMCs. The receptors derive from a man aged 25 to 40 in good health and CMV-seronegative. CDR3s leave out the opening cysteine and the closing phenylalanine or tryptophan.

V gene,CDR3 protein
TRBV9,ASSQGAGDQPQH
TRBV11-2,ASSLDQRNSQY
TRBV9,ASSVSATSGGGSVQY
TRBV5-6,ASSPSRLYREAGGYT
TRBV19,ASSVDWGNYEQY
TRBV2,ASSVDNSYEQY
TRBV5-8,ASSLVLVPGLGRNQPQH
TRBV21-1,ASRKLEGTGSYEQY
TRBV2,ASSDELYEQY
TRBV5-1,ASSSTRGGTRTNEQY
TRBV7-9,ASSPKRGGGAYEQY
TRBV5-1,ASSLGTGSATEQY
TRBV15,ATSPRRGPYEQY
TRBV27,ASSSGQGPTEAF
TRBV2,ASGDQGSGNTIY
TRBV7-9,ASGHDRDRGANGLT
TRBV5-1,ASSLVGTGGEAF
TRBV7-2,ASSLVATGLSLGYT
TRBV6-1,ASSEALRFTNYGYT
TRBV15,ATSRDRGSPLH
TRBV5-1,ASKAEEAYNEQF
TRBV2,ASSPQGMNEQY
TRBV25-1,ASRIGTSSEKLF
TRBV30,AWSAEVKNSPLH
TRBV5-1,ASSESGAANTGELF
TRBV5-4,ASSLGGNNSPLH
TRBV5-1,ASSWGSRAGQETQY
TRBV19,ASSTWPTQPQH
TRBV19,ASRQGKKNNQPQH
TRBV25-1,ASSEYDNEQF
TRBV5-1,ASSSGTWTEGVGPQETQY
TRBV5-7,ASILLAGSTDTQY
TRBV27,ASRTGASNQPQH
TRBV15,ATSRDLGGGFAWGEQF
TRBV18,ASLPPGADTGELF
TRBV4-1,ASSQPGTADTQY
TRBV28,ASTLPGQGIGYT
TRBV5-8,ASSAEPGLAGNQY
TRBV12-2,ASRLTSGGAGAGELF
TRBV11-2,ASSPWGGSTNEKLF
TRBV5-1,ASGHYEQY
TRBV15,ATSRDLRVAGGPIEQF
TRBV9,ASSVETSTQLDIQY
TRBV28,ASSTGGTETQY
TRBV29-1,SVENSLNTEAF
TRBV7-2,ASSLGSGGNTGELF
TRBV7-9,ASSSSGQGAYGYT
TRBV11-2,ASSSRVTGYNEQF
TRBV29-1,SVGSGATYEQY